This entry lists 5 T cell receptor beta chains sequenced from one sample in a study of control samples from healthy donors and cancer patients (dated by TCRdb to 2018 to 2021). The method was the immunoSEQ multiplex PCR assay. Sourced from immuneACCESS, this table was stored by TCRdb with only in-frame sequences that have V and J called. A share of the clones is absent; for the studies checked, an unresolved V gene accounts for under half, and the remainder has no known explanation. In all, the sample holds about 110,000 clones, and around four fifths of those were seen once. Approximately 6.7% of the sample lies in the top ten. The sample consisted of blood. The source of these receptors is a man aged 18 to 29 in good health.

V and J are TRBV2 and TRBJ2-5, with 7 bases fitting TRBD1. The CDR3 is 14 amino acids. V was clipped by 6 bases and J by 2 bases; unmatched bases: 6. Looked up from germline, CDR1 is SNHLY and CDR2 is FYNNEI. CDR3 bases: TGTGCCAGCAGACAGGGGTCCTTACAAGAGACCCAGTACTTC. It codes for CASRQGSLQETQYF. Full variable domain (missing parts from reference TRBV2 and TRBJ2-5): EPEVTQTPSHQVTQMGQEVILRCVPISNHLYFYWYRQILGQKVEFLVSFYNNEISEKSEIFDDQFSVERPDGSNFTLKIRSTKLEDSAMYFCASRQGSLQETQYFGPGTRLLVL.

The CDR3 bases are TGCGCCAGCAGCTTCAACCCAGGGAATAACCAAGAGACCCAGTACTTC. It specifies CASSFNPGNNQETQYF. The rearrangement uses TRBV5-1 and TRBJ2-5; D may be TRBD1 (5 bases). Trimming took off 2 bases at V and 0 bases at J, with 14 bases between the two ends. Germline CDR1 reads SGHRS; CDR2 reads YFSETQ. The CDR3 spans 16 residues.

The chain has TRBV6-5 and TRBJ1-2, with 11 bases lining up with TRBD1. CDR3 length equals 14 residues. The V and J ends lost 10 bases and 6 bases, in that order; junction bases with no gene match: 10. Germline V gene sequence: CDR1 MNHEY, CDR2 SVGAGI. The CDR3 region has the DNA TGTGCCATCAACCTCGGACAGGGGGCGGATGGCTACACCTTC. This sequence encodes CAINLGQGADGYTF.

The V gene is TRBV30, the J gene TRBJ1-5, with D perhaps matching TRBD1 (6 bases). Germline CDR1 is GTSNPN and CDR2 is SVGIG (reference sequence). This CDR3 region has 15 residues. V lost 3 bases to trimming and J lost 4 bases, with 16 bases between them. The CDR3: CAWSSRTAPNQPQHF. The CDR3 region has the DNA TGTGCCTGGAGCAGTCGGACAGCGCCAAATCAGCCCCAGCATTTT.

The V call is TRBV5-5, the J call TRBJ2-2; D is possibly TRBD2 (5 bases). The V and J ends lost 1 base and 7 bases respectively, with 17 bases between them. The CDR3 runs to 16 residues. Germline CDR1 and CDR2: SGHKS and YYEKEE (reference sequence). Written as DNA, the CDR3 is TGTGCCAGCAGCTTGTCATCGGGGAACGTTGGCGGGGAGCTGTTTTTT. Its translation: CASSLSSGNVGGELFF.